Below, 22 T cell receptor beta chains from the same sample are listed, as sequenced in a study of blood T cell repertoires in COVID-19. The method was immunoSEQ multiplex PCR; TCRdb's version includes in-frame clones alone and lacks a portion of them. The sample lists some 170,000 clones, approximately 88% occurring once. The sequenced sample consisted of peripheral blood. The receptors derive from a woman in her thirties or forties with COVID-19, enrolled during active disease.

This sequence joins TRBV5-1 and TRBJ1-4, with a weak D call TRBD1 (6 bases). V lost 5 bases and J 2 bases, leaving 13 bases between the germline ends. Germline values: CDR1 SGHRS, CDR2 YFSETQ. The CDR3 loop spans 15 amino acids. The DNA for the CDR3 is TGCGCCAGCAGAGTTGCAGGGGAGACTAATGAAAAACTGTTTTTT. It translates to CASRVAGETNEKLFF.

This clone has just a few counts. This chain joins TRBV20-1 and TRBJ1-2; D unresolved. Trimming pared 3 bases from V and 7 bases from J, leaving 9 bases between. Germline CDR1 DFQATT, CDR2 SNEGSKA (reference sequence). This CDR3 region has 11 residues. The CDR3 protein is CSASGWAGYTF. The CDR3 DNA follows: TGCAGTGCTAGTGGCTGGGCTGGCTACACCTTC.

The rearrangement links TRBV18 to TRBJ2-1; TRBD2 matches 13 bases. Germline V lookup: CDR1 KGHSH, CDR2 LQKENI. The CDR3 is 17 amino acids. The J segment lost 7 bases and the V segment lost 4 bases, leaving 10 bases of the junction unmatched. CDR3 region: CASSRTTGTSGMNEQFF. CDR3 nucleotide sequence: TGTGCCAGCTCACGAACTACCGGGACTAGCGGGATGAATGAGCAGTTCTTC.

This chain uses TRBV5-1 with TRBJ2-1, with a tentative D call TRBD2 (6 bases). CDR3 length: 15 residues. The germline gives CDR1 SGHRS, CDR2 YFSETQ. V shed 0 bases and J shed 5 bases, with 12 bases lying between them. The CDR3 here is CASSLDTGVHNEQFF. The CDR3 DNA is TGCGCCAGCAGCTTGGATACGGGAGTACACAATGAGCAGTTCTTC.

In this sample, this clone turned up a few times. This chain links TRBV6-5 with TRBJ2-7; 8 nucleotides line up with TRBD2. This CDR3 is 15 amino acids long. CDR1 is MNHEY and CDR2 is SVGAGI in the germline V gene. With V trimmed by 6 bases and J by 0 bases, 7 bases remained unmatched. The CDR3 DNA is TGTGCCAGCAGGGGGCGGCGGGAGGCCTCCTACGAGCAGTACTTC. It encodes CASRGRREASYEQYF.

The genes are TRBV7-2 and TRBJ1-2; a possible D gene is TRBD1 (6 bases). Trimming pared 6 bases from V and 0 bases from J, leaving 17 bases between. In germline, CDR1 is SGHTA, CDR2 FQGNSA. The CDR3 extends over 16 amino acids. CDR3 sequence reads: CASSRESTGSNYGYTF. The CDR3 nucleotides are TGTGCCAGCAGTAGAGAGTCGACAGGCTCTAACTATGGCTACACCTTC. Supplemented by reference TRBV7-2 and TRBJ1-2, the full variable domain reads GAGVSQSPSNKVTEKGKDVELRCDPISGHTALYWYRQSLGQGLEFLIYFQGNSAPDKSGLPSDRFSAERTGGSVSTLTIQRTQQEDSAVYLCASSRESTGSNYGYTFGSGTRLTVV.

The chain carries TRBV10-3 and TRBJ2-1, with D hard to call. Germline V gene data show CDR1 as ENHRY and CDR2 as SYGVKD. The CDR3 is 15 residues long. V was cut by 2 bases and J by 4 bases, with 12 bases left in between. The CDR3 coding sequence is TGTGCCATCAGTGAGCCAATTTCTAAATACAATGAGCAGTTCTTC. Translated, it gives CAISEPISKYNEQFF.

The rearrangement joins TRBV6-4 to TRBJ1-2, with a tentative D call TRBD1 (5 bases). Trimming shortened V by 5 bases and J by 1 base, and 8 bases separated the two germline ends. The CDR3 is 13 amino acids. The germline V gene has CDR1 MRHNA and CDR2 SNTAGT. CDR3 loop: CASSLGLNYGYTF. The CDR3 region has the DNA TGTGCCAGCAGTTTGGGGCTTAACTATGGCTACACCTTC.

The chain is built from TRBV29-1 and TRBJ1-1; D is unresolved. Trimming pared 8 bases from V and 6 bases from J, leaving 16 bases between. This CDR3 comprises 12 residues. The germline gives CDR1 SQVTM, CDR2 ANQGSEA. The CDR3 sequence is CSLTGSRSEAFF. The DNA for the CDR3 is TGCAGCTTGACGGGGAGCAGGTCTGAAGCTTTCTTT.

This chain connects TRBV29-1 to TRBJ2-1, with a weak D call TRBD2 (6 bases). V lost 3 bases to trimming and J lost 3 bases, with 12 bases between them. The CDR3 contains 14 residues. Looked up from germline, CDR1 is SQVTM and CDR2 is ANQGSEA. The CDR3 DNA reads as TGCAGCGTTGACACCGCGGGGATCTACAATGAGCAGTTCTTC. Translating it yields CSVDTAGIYNEQFF.

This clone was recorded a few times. The CDR3 loop is CASSQQATSYEQYF. The CDR3 DNA reads TGTGCCAGCTCACAACAGGCCACCTCCTACGAGCAGTACTTC. V gene TRBV18 combines with J gene TRBJ2-7; perhaps TRBD1 as D (5 bases). The germline gives CDR1 KGHSH, CDR2 LQKENI. The V end lost 4 bases, the J end lost 0 bases, and 10 bases lay between the germline ends. This CDR3 comprises 14 residues.

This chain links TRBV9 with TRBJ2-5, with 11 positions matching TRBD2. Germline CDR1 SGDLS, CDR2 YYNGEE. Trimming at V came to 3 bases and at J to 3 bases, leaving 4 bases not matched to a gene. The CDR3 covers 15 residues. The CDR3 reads CASSEILAGEETQYF. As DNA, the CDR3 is TGTGCCAGCAGCGAAATACTAGCGGGGGAAGAGACCCAGTACTTC. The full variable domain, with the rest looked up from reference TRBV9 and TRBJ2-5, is DSGVTQTPKHLITATGQRVTLRCSPRSGDLSVYWYQQSLDQGLQFLIQYYNGEERAKGNILERFSAQQFPDLHSELNLSSLELGDSALYFCASSEILAGEETQYFGPGTRLLVL.

CDR3 residues: CASSARTSGGRYNEQFF. CDR3 coding DNA: TGTGCCAGCAGCGCGCGGACTAGCGGAGGGAGATACAATGAGCAGTTCTTC. The rearrangement joins TRBV14 to TRBJ2-1; 10 bases line up with TRBD2. The length of the CDR3 is 17 residues. The germline CDR1 and CDR2 sequences are SGHDN and FVKESK. The trim removed 5 bases at V and 4 bases at J, leaving 11 bases unmatched.

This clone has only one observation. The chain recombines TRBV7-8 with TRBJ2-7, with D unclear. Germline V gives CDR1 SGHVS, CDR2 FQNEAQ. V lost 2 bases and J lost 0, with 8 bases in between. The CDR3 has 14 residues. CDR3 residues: CASSLRVGSYEQYF. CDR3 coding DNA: TGTGCCAGCAGCTTACGGGTAGGCTCCTACGAGCAGTACTTC.

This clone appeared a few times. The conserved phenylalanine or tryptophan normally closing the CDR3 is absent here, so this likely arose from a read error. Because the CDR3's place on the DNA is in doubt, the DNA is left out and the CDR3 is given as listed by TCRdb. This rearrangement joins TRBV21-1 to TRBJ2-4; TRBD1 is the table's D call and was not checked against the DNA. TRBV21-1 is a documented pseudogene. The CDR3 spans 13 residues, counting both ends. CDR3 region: CASSKGYRDRASS.

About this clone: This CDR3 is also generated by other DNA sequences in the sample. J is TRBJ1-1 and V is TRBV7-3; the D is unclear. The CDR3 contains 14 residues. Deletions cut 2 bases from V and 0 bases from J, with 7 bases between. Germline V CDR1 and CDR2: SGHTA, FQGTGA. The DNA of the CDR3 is TGTGCCAGCAGCTTAGGCGGCATGAACACTGAAGCTTTCTTT. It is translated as CASSLGGMNTEAFF. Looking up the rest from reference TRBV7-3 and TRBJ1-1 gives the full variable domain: GAGVSQTPSNKVTEKGKYVELRCDPISGHTALYWYRQSLGQGPEFLIYFQGTGAADDSGLPNDRFFAVRPEGSVSTLKIQRTERGDSAVYLCASSLGGMNTEAFFGQGTRLTVV.

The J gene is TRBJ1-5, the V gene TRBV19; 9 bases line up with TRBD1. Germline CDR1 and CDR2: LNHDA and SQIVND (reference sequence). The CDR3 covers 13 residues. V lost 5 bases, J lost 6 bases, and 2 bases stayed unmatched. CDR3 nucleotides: TGTGCCAGTAGTGGGGACAGGGCTCAGCCCCAGCATTTT. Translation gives CASSGDRAQPQHF.

The CDR3 DNA reads TGTGCCAGTACGGGGGACTACTTCGACGAGCAGTACTTC. This translates into CASTGDYFDEQYF. V usage is TRBV19 and J usage is TRBJ2-7; 7 bases match TRBD2. Germline V lookup: CDR1 LNHDA, CDR2 SQIVND (reference sequence). The CDR3 sequence is 13 residues long. The J segment lost 5 bases and the V segment lost 7 bases, leaving 8 bases of the junction unmatched.

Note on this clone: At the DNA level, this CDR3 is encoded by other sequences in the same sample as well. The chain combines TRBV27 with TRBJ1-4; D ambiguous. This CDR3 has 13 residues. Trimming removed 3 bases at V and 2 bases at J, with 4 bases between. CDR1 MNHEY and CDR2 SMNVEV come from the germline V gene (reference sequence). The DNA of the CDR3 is TGTGCCAGCAGTTTCCTGACTAATGAAAAACTGTTTTTT. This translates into CASSFLTNEKLFF.

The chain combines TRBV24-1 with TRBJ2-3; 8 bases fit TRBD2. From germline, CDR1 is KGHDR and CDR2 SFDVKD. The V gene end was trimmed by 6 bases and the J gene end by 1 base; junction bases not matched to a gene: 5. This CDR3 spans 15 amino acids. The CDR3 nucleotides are TGTGCCACCAGTCAAACTAGCGGCCGCACAGATACGCAGTATTTT. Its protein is CATSQTSGRTDTQYF.

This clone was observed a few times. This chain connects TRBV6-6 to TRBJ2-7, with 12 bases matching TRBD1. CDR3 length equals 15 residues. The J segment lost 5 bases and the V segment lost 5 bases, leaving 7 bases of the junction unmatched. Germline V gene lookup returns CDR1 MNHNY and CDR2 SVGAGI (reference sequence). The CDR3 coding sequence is TGTGCCAGCAGTCGGGGGGACAGGGGGCTGGACGAGCAGTACTTC. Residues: CASSRGDRGLDEQYF.

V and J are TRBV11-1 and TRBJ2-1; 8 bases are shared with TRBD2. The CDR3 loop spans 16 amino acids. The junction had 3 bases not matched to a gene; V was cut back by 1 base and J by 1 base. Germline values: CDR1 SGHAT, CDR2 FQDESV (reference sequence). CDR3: CASSLVGGRSYNEQFF. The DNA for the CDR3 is TGTGCCAGCAGCTTAGTGGGCGGGAGGTCCTACAATGAGCAGTTCTTC.